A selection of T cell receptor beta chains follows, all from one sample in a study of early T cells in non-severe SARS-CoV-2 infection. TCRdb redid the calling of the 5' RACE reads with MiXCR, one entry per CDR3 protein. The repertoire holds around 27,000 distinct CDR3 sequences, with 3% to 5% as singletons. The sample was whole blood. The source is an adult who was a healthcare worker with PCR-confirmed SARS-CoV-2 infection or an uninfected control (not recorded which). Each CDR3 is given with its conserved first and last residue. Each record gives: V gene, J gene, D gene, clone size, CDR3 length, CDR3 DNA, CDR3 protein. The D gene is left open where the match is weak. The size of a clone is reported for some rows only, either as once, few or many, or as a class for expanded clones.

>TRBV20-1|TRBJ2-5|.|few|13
TGCAGTGCTAGAGTAACGGGGGCGGAGACCCAGTACTTC
CSARVTGAETQYF
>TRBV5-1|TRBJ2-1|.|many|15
TGCGCCAGCAGCTTGGAGGGACTGGGGCAAGGGGAGCAGTTCTTC
CASSLEGLGQGEQFF
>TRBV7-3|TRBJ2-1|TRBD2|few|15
TGTGCCAGCAGCGCAAAACTAGCGGGGAACAATGAGCAGTTCTTC
CASSAKLAGNNEQFF
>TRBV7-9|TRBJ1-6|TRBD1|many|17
TGTGCCAGCAGCTTAGGGGACAGGTCGGATCTAAGCTCACCCCTCCACTTT
CASSLGDRSDLSSPLHF
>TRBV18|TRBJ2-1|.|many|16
TGTGCCAGCTCCCCCCGTTCCGGGAGAAACAACAATGAGCAGTTCTTC
CASSPRSGRNNNEQFF
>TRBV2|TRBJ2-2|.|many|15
TGTGCCAGCAGCAAGGACAGCGTAGTGCACGGGGAGCTGTTTTTT
CASSKDSVVHGELFF
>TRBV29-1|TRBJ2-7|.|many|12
TGCAGCGTTACACTAGGCCCCTACGAGCAGTACTTC
CSVTLGPYEQYF
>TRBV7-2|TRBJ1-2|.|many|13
TGTGCCAGCAGCTTGTTCGCTAACTATGGCTACACCTTC
CASSLFANYGYTF
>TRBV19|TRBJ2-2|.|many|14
TGTGCCAGTAGGCCCGCGGGGAACACCGGGGAGCTGTTTTTT
CASRPAGNTGELFF
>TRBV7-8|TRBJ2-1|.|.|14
TGTGCCAGCAGCTTACCCCGGCTAAGCGATGAGCAGTTCTTC
CASSLPRLSDEQFF
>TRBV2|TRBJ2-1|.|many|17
TGTGCCAGCAGGCTCAACCCCGGGGGAGTAAACTACAATGAGCAGTTCTTC
CASRLNPGGVNYNEQFF
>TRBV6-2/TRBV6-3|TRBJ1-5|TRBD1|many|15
TGTGCCAGCACCCCCGGGACAGGTTTCATGCAGCCCCAGCATTTT
CASTPGTGFMQPQHF
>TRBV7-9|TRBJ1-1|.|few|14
TGTGCCAGCAGCCAAAACCCCGCCTCCACTGAAGCTTTCTTT
CASSQNPASTEAFF
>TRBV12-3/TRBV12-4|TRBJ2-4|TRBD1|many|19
TGTGCCAGCAGACCCAGAACCCTAGGACAGGTCTGGGCCAAAAACATTCAGTACTTC
CASRPRTLGQVWAKNIQYF
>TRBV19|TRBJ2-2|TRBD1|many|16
TGTGCCAGTAGTGTTAAGACAGGGATCTCCACCGGGGAGCTGTTTTTT
CASSVKTGISTGELFF
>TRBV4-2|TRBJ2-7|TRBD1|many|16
TGTGCCAGCAGCCAGGAGGCCGGGACAGGGGGCGACGAGCAGTACTTC
CASSQEAGTGGDEQYF
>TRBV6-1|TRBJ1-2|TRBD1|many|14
TGTGCCAGCAAAGGGACAGGGGGCGTCTATGGCTACACCTTC
CASKGTGGVYGYTF
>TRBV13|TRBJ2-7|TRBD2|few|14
TGTGCCAGCCACACTAGCGGGGGTTCCTACGAGCAGTACTTC
CASHTSGGSYEQYF
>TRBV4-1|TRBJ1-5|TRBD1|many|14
TGCGCCAGCAGCCATAAGGACAGGAATCAGCCCCAGCATTTT
CASSHKDRNQPQHF
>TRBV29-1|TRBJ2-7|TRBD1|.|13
TGCAGCGTGGAAGACAGGGGGACCTACGAGCAGTACTTC
CSVEDRGTYEQYF
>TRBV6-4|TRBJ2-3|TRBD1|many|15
TGTGCCAGCAGTGACTCACAGGGGGCAACAGATACGCAGTATTTT
CASSDSQGATDTQYF
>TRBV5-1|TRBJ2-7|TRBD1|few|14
TGCGCCAGCAGCTTGGGACAGGGGCTATACGAGCAGTACTTC
CASSLGQGLYEQYF
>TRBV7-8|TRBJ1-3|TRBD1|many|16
TGTGCCAGCAGAAAGGACAGGATCGTCTCTGGAAACACCATATATTTT
CASRKDRIVSGNTIYF
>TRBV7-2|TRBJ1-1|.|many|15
TGTGCCAGCAGCTTACGCGGACGGGAGAACACTGAAGCTTTCTTT
CASSLRGRENTEAFF